The entry below describes one TCR beta chain. The V gene lost 2 bases and the J gene lost 2 bases, with 13 bases spanning the gap. Germline CDR1 LGHNT, CDR2 FRNRAP. This CDR3 comprises 16 residues. This record comes from a study of blood T cell repertoires in COVID-19. Study details: COVID-19 samples from acute and convalescent phases originated in the United States, Italy and Spain. PBMCs, B-cell-depleted T cells, or T cells were the source of the cDNA or gDNA that made up the material.

Per the original data handling: Nucleated cell number was recorded as an estimate derived from reference gene primer amplification. TCRdb's copy holds only in-frame clones and misses some; the assay was immunoSEQ multiplex PCR. Clone size and V and J calls were adopted from that table, with D and trimming inferred from the DNA. The table records about 140,000 clones, approximately 82% of them present only once. This TCR derives from a man in his 60s with active or convalescent COVID-19. Sequencing was carried out using peripheral blood. This rearrangement joins TRBV12-5 to TRBJ2-1, with a weak D call TRBD1 (8 bases). Here the CDR3 reads CASGLFTGGAYNEQFF. The CDR3 DNA is TGTGCTAGTGGTTTGTTCACAGGGGGGGCCTACAATGAGCAGTTCTTC.